This T cell receptor beta chain was identified during a study of T cells in Graves' hyperthyroidism and ophthalmopathy. About the research overall: Peripheral blood draws took place at initial diagnosis, ahead of any treatment. Study-level results: Most thyroid-expanded clonotypes above 0.001 were also found in blood.

This clonotype came up many times. No antigen is known for it. The junction had 10 bases not matched to a gene; V was cut back by 6 bases and J by 6 bases. The germline V gene has CDR1 SGHNT and CDR2 YENEEA. CDR3 length: 16 residues. RNA transcripts gave rise to amplified TCR beta CDR3 regions. Carried out on the TCR CDR3, a first-round RT-PCR used the HTBI primer set. TCRdb analysed the multiplex PCR reads with MiXCR anew, one entry per CDR3 protein. This table has around 23,000 distinct CDR3 sequences, about 49% appearing once. Progressors' blood was drawn at hyperthyroidism diagnosis, before ophthalmopathy symptoms.

The sequencing sample was made of blood. J is TRBJ2-1 and V is TRBV11-3; 11 bases align to TRBD2. The TCR comes from a woman between 40 and 50 years old with Graves' hyperthyroidism that later progressed to Graves' ophthalmopathy. CDR3 nucleotide sequence: TGTGCCAGCAGTCCCAACGCGCTAGCGGGAGGCAATGAGCAGTTCTTC. Translation: CASSPNALAGGNEQFF.